The 24 T cell receptor beta chains below come from one sample, sequenced in a study of shared clonotypes between healthy human individuals. Assay: immunoSEQ multiplex PCR; the TCRdb copy retains only in-frame clones and omits some. Among 2 million to 2.5 million clones listed, approximately 94% were seen once. Naive CD8 cells comprised CD45RO-negative, CCR7-positively selected cells, excluding terminally differentiated effector memory CD45RA+ cells. The sequencing sample was made of naive CD8+ T cells from PBMCs. These receptors were taken from a man between 18 and 29 years old in good health. Some clones in this sample may be carry-over from other donors' samples.

The J gene is TRBJ2-1, the V gene TRBV28; the D is unclear. V was shortened by 1 base and J by 7 bases, with 11 bases between the two germline ends. The CDR3 is 14 amino acids. CDR1 and CDR2 from the germline V gene are MDHEN and SYDVKM. This CDR3 reads CASSLLLAPNEQFF. The DNA for the CDR3 is TGTGCCAGCAGTTTATTGTTGGCTCCAAATGAGCAGTTCTTC.

This chain joins TRBV7-9 and TRBJ1-2; D is possibly TRBD1 (5 bases). Germline lookup yields CDR1 SEHNR and CDR2 FQNEAQ (reference sequence). Trimming shortened V by 4 bases and J by 5 bases, and 14 bases separated the two germline ends. The CDR3 totals 14 residues. The CDR3 DNA follows: TGTGCCAGCAGCTCCCTCAGGGAGGGGTATGGCTACACCTTC. Its protein product is CASSSLREGYGYTF.

This chain links TRBV4-3 with TRBJ1-2; D possibly corresponds to TRBD1 (6 bases). With 0 bases removed from V and 5 bases from J, the gap between germline ends came to 16 bases. The germline CDR1 and CDR2 sequences are LGHNA and YSLEER. The CDR3 is 16 residues long. CDR3 amino acids: CASSQDQQGIGYGYTF. The CDR3 DNA reads TGCGCCAGCAGCCAAGATCAGCAGGGGATAGGATATGGCTACACCTTC.

The chain has TRBV18 and TRBJ2-3; a weak D match, TRBD1 (5 bases). V shed 3 bases and J shed 1 base, with 8 bases lying between them. CDR3 length: 14 amino acids. Germline V gene sequence: CDR1 KGHSH, CDR2 LQKENI. The CDR3 DNA reads as TGTGCCAGCTCACCCCGCAGGGGCACAGATACGCAGTATTTT. Residues: CASSPRRGTDTQYF.

This chain links TRBV5-4 with TRBJ2-7; D possibly corresponds to TRBD1 (6 bases). V shed 5 bases and J shed 1 base, with 10 bases lying between them. The CDR3 contains 13 residues. The germline V gene has CDR1 SGHNT and CDR2 YYREEE (reference sequence). The chain's CDR3 is CASRPDRSYEQYF. The CDR3 DNA follows: TGTGCCAGCAGGCCCGACAGGTCCTACGAGCAGTACTTC.

The rearrangement joins TRBV27 to TRBJ2-1, with 8 bases matching TRBD2. In germline, CDR1 is MNHEY, CDR2 SMNVEV (reference sequence). The CDR3 is 18 amino acids. Trimming removed 5 bases from V and 8 bases from J; junction bases left unmatched: 20. Here the CDR3 DNA reads TGTGCCAGCAGTCCCCACCTCATAAGCGGGGGAGGACGTGATGAGCAGTTCTTC. Protein sequence: CASSPHLISGGGRDEQFF.

The V gene is TRBV28, the J gene TRBJ1-1, with D possibly TRBD1 on 6 matching bases. This CDR3 is 18 amino acids long. Germline V gives CDR1 MDHEN, CDR2 SYDVKM. V was clipped by 8 bases and J by 3 bases, with 28 bases between them. DNA for the CDR3: TGTGCCAGCGCCTCGGGGAGGCCGAACCCCGAGGGGGACACTGAAGCTTTCTTT. This codes for CASASGRPNPEGDTEAFF.

The genes are TRBV23-1 and TRBJ1-4; D unclear. TRBV23-1 is an open reading frame whose function is uncertain. Trimming removed 4 bases from V and 8 bases from J, with 14 bases in between. The CDR3 consists of 14 residues. As DNA, the CDR3 is TGCGCCAGCAGTCTCCTCGGTTGGAGGGAAAAACTGTTTTTT. Its protein is CASSLLGWREKLFF.

The J gene is TRBJ2-5, the V gene TRBV11-2, with a tentative D call TRBD2 (7 bases). CDR3 length equals 11 residues. The V gene's germline CDR1 is SGHAT and CDR2 FQNNGV. V dropped 6 bases and J dropped 9 bases, with 11 bases sitting between them. CDR3 in DNA: TGTGCCAGCAGGGGGGAGGGGGCCCAGTACTTC. Translation: CASRGEGAQYF.

This clone was recorded once. The same CDR3 arises from other DNA sequences in this sample as well. The chain recombines TRBV28 with TRBJ2-7; D is unclear. The CDR3 consists of 11 residues. Between the trimmed V and J ends, which lost 3 bases and 6 bases, there was a span of 6 bases. Germline V CDR1 and CDR2: MDHEN, SYDVKM. The CDR3 DNA reads TGTGCCAGCAGTTTCAGTAGCGAGCAGTACTTC. Amino acid sequence: CASSFSSEQYF.

This chain connects TRBV15 to TRBJ1-4; TRBD1 might be the D (6 bases). V lost 0 bases to trimming and J lost 5 bases, with 16 bases between them. The CDR3 runs 17 residues. Per the germline V gene, CDR1 is LNHNV and CDR2 is YYDKDF (reference sequence). The CDR3, as DNA: TGTGCCACCAGCAGAGATTCGGGAGGACAGACGAATGAAAAACTGTTTTTT. Amino acid sequence: CATSRDSGGQTNEKLFF.

The chain recombines TRBV7-9 with TRBJ2-5; a possible D gene is TRBD2 (6 bases). Germline V CDR1 and CDR2: SEHNR, FQNEAQ (reference sequence). The V end lost 5 bases, the J end lost 5 bases, and 9 bases lay between the germline ends. This CDR3 is built from 12 residues. In nucleotides, the CDR3 is TGTGCCAGCAGCACGGCGGGGGAGACCCAGTACTTC. It specifies CASSTAGETQYF. Filled out from reference TRBV7-9 and TRBJ2-5, the complete variable domain reads DTGVSQNPRHKITKRGQNVTFRCDPISEHNRLYWYRQTLGQGPEFLTYFQNEAQLEKSRLLSDRFSAERPKGSFSTLEIQRTEQGDSAMYLCASSTAGETQYFGPGTRLLVL.

This clone has a single count. The J gene is TRBJ1-1, the V gene TRBV28; tentative D call: TRBD1 (5 bases). The CDR3 sequence is 16 residues long. Germline loops: CDR1 MDHEN, CDR2 SYDVKM. Deletions cut 5 bases from V and 4 bases from J, with 20 bases between. CDR3 region: CASSQAGARSGTEAFF. The CDR3 nucleotides read TGTGCCAGCAGTCAAGCCGGGGCCCGAAGTGGCACTGAAGCTTTCTTT. Based on the CDR3 plus reference TRBV28 and TRBJ1-1, the full variable domain is DVKVTQSSRYLVKRTGEKVFLECVQDMDHENMFWYRQDPGLGLRLIYFSYDVKMKEKGDIPEGYSVSREKKERFSLILESASTNQTSMYLCASSQAGARSGTEAFFGQGTRLTVV.

The CDR3 coding sequence is TGTGCCAGTAGTATTCGACTGAAGGGCGAGCAGTACTTC. It encodes CASSIRLKGEQYF. This chain joins TRBV19 and TRBJ2-7; D unclear. The CDR3 is 13 residues long. The germline V and J ends were trimmed by 3 bases and 6 bases, with 12 bases remaining between them. Germline V gives CDR1 LNHDA, CDR2 SQIVND (reference sequence).

The V and J genes are TRBV7-8 and TRBJ2-3, with 7 bases aligning to TRBD2. Germline V gene sequence: CDR1 SGHVS, CDR2 FQNEAQ. Losses at the gene ends were 5 bases for V and 5 bases for J; bases not matched to a gene: 16. The CDR3 totals 17 residues. In DNA, the CDR3 is TGTGCCAGCAGCCTTCGTCTTGCGGGAGAAGTTAAAGATACGCAGTATTTT. Translated, it gives CASSLRLAGEVKDTQYF.

The chain joins TRBV7-2 to TRBJ2-5; no definite D call. Deletions cut 5 bases from V and 3 bases from J, with 10 bases between. The length of the CDR3 is 13 residues. Germline V gene lookup returns CDR1 SGHTA and CDR2 FQGNSA. Written as DNA, the CDR3 is TGTGCCAGCAGCACCCGACTTGAAGAGACCCAGTACTTC. Translation gives CASSTRLEETQYF.

Comment on this clone: The junction departs from the called germline gene at one end, perhaps through a read error. The V gene is TRBV4-3, the J gene TRBJ1-2, with 8 bases fitting TRBD1. Per germline, CDR1 LGHNA and CDR2 YSLEER. The CDR3 contains 12 residues. CDR3 in DNA: TGCGCCAGCAGCCAAATGGGACAGGAGTTCTTCTTC. This translates into CASSQMGQEFFF.

V usage is TRBV7-9 and J usage is TRBJ2-1; 7 bases line up with TRBD2. Trimming at V came to 4 bases and at J to 7 bases, leaving 16 bases not matched to a gene. The CDR3 totals 17 residues. The germline gives CDR1 SEHNR, CDR2 FQNEAQ (reference sequence). CDR3: CASSSSGAAGAGNEQFF. CDR3 nucleotides: TGTGCCAGCAGCTCCTCCGGGGCTGCGGGAGCAGGAAATGAGCAGTTCTTC.

The chain recombines TRBV7-8 with TRBJ2-5; 7 nucleotides agree with TRBD1. V trimming: 4 bases; J trimming: 2 bases; junction bases outside the gene matches: 7. The CDR3 extends over 15 amino acids. Germline V gene sequence: CDR1 SGHVS, CDR2 FQNEAQ. CDR3 nucleotide sequence: TGTGCCAGCAGCTCTGCCCGGGACAGACAAGAGACCCAGTACTTC. It specifies CASSSARDRQETQYF.

The rearrangement joins TRBV7-9 to TRBJ2-1, with D unclear. V lost 5 bases, J lost 1 base, and 21 bases lay in between. Germline V CDR1 and CDR2: SEHNR, FQNEAQ (reference sequence). This CDR3 has 18 amino acids. The CDR3 DNA follows: TGTGCCAGCAGCGCACCACCTCTTAGGCCTGAATCCTACAATGAGCAGTTCTTC. Its protein is CASSAPPLRPESYNEQFF.

This clone showed up just once. CDR3 region: CASTHFSGDSNQPQHF. The DNA for the CDR3 is TGTGCCAGCACCCACTTCTCCGGAGATAGCAATCAGCCCCAGCATTTT. The chain couples TRBV28 to TRBJ1-5; no firm D call. Trimming cost V 7 bases and J 0 bases, with 16 bases left between them. Germline lookup yields CDR1 MDHEN and CDR2 SYDVKM. The CDR3 spans 16 residues.

The chain employs TRBV6-5 and TRBJ2-7; D is unresolved. Trimming shortened V by 0 bases and J by 4 bases, and 7 bases separated the two germline ends. The CDR3 runs to 13 residues. From germline, CDR1 is MNHEY and CDR2 SVGAGI. The CDR3 DNA is TGTGCCAGCAGTTACTCGAAGCAATACGAGCAGTACTTC. Residues: CASSYSKQYEQYF.

To note about this clone: In the same sample, other DNA sequences code for this CDR3. The rearrangement joins TRBV9 to TRBJ2-7, with 8 bases matching TRBD1. V shed 0 bases and J 3 bases; nucleotides not matched to a gene: 5. The CDR3 length is 15 residues. Per germline, CDR1 SGDLS and CDR2 YYNGEE. This CDR3 reads CASSVDQGAGYEQYF. CDR3 sequence (DNA): TGTGCCAGCAGCGTAGACCAGGGGGCAGGCTACGAGCAGTACTTC.

V usage is TRBV7-2 and J usage is TRBJ2-7; D uncertain. CDR1 is SGHTA and CDR2 is FQGNSA in the germline V gene. The CDR3 consists of 12 residues. The V end was cut by 6 bases, the J end by 3 bases, with 9 bases between. CDR3 region: CASRLYGYEQYF. Written as DNA, the CDR3 is TGTGCCAGCAGGTTGTACGGCTACGAGCAGTACTTC.